These 15 T cell receptor beta chains share one sample of origin, sequenced in a study of shared clonotypes between healthy human individuals. Using immunoSEQ multiplex PCR, the repertoire was profiled, and TCRdb retains in-frame clones only, with some absent. The repertoire includes around 1.6 million clones, 95% to 99% of them detected once, and around 0.45% sits in the top ten. Material: naive CD4+ T cells sorted from blood. Documented subset: CD45RA+ positively selected. These TCRs come from a man under 40 in good health.

The CDR3 protein is CASSRNTGRDGYTF. The CDR3 DNA follows: TGTGCCAGCAGTAGAAACACAGGGAGGGATGGCTACACCTTC. The chain combines TRBV6-5 with TRBJ1-2, with a tentative D call TRBD1 (6 bases). The CDR3 runs to 14 residues. V lost 5 bases and J 6 bases, leaving 16 bases between the germline ends. Germline CDR1 MNHEY, CDR2 SVGAGI.

The gene calls are TRBV30 and TRBJ1-5, with 8 bases lining up with TRBD1. The junction had 15 bases not matched to a gene; V was cut back by 3 bases and J by 8 bases. The CDR3 covers 16 residues. Per germline, CDR1 GTSNPN and CDR2 SVGIG (reference sequence). CDR3 amino acids: CAWSLGGPGGVEPQHF. CDR3 nucleotide sequence: TGTGCCTGGAGCCTCGGGGGGCCAGGGGGCGTTGAGCCCCAGCATTTT.

V and J are TRBV4-3 and TRBJ1-1; D is uncertain. CDR1 and CDR2 (germline): LGHNA, YSLEER. Trimming took off 4 bases at V and 6 bases at J, with 15 bases between the two ends. This CDR3 region has 14 residues. The DNA for the CDR3 is TGCGCCAGCAGCCTCGCCGTGGGAGCCTCTGAAGCTTTCTTT. Encoded protein: CASSLAVGASEAFF.

The J gene is TRBJ2-7, the V gene TRBV5-1; 7 bases map to TRBD2. V was pared by 7 bases and J by 3 bases, with 10 bases of the junction left unmatched. CDR1 is SGHRS and CDR2 is YFSETQ in the germline V gene. The length of the CDR3 is 14 residues. This CDR3 reads CASPMGGMGYEQYF. The CDR3 DNA reads as TGCGCCAGCCCCATGGGGGGGATGGGCTACGAGCAGTACTTC. The variable domain in full, with the rest retrieved from reference TRBV5-1 and TRBJ2-7, is KAGVTQTPRYLIKTRGQQVTLSCSPISGHRSVSWYQQTPGQGLQFLFEYFSETQRNKGNFPGRFSGRQFSNSRSEMNVSTLELGDSALYLCASPMGGMGYEQYFGPGTRLTVT.

V and J are TRBV5-4 and TRBJ1-1; 7 bases align to TRBD1. CDR1 and CDR2 (germline): SGHNT, YYREEE (reference sequence). This CDR3 contains 13 residues. V gave up 2 bases and J gave up 4 bases; unmatched junction bases: 2. The CDR3 spells CASSLGGTTEAFF. CDR3 nucleotide sequence: TGTGCCAGCAGCTTAGGGGGCACCACTGAAGCTTTCTTT.

This chain connects TRBV4-2 to TRBJ2-3; D not certain. CDR3 length equals 15 residues. V was shortened by 0 bases and J by 6 bases, with 13 bases between the two germline ends. In germline, CDR1 is LGHNA, CDR2 YNFKEQ. The CDR3 DNA reads as TGTGCCAGCAGCCAAGATTTATTGGGCATCGATACGCAGTATTTT. It translates to CASSQDLLGIDTQYF.

The rearrangement uses TRBV9 and TRBJ2-1; perhaps TRBD2 as D (5 bases). In germline, CDR1 is SGDLS, CDR2 YYNGEE. The CDR3 totals 16 residues. Trimming removed 1 base at V and 6 bases at J, with 17 bases between. DNA for the CDR3: TGTGCCAGCAGCGTACCCGGGGTAGATGTTGGCAATGAGCAGTTCTTC. Translation: CASSVPGVDVGNEQFF.

This clone was counted once. V usage is TRBV28 and J usage is TRBJ2-2; no clear D gene. The V and J ends lost 9 bases and 6 bases respectively, with 8 bases between them. This CDR3 comprises 11 residues. From germline, CDR1 is MDHEN and CDR2 SYDVKM. The CDR3 bases are TGTGCCAGTCTGGGATCCGGGGAGCTGTTTTTT. Translation: CASLGSGELFF.

The chain is built from TRBV11-2 and TRBJ2-7; 9 positions agree with TRBD2. The CDR3 length is 14 residues. Germline V gene sequence: CDR1 SGHAT, CDR2 FQNNGV. V lost 3 bases and J lost 4; bases outside the gene matches: 4. This chain's CDR3 is CASSFSSGTYEQYF. The DNA for the CDR3 is TGTGCCAGCAGCTTCTCTAGCGGGACTTACGAGCAGTACTTC.

This chain uses TRBV11-2 with TRBJ2-7; TRBD1 matches at 7 bases. The CDR3 is 15 amino acids. Losses at the gene ends were 1 base for V and 5 bases for J; bases not matched to a gene: 8. Germline values: CDR1 SGHAT, CDR2 FQNNGV. The CDR3 is CASSLVTGVSNEQYF. The CDR3 DNA is TGTGCCAGCAGCTTAGTAACAGGGGTATCCAACGAGCAGTACTTC.

The CDR3 DNA reads TGTGCCAGCAGCTTTCGAACTACCTCCTACGAGCAGTACTTC. This translates into CASSFRTTSYEQYF. The chain is built from TRBV11-3 and TRBJ2-7; D not resolved. The V and J ends lost 3 bases and 0 bases respectively, with 9 bases between them. The CDR3 extends over 14 amino acids. Germline CDR1 SGHNT, CDR2 YENEEA.

The chain couples TRBV5-1 to TRBJ2-1; D may correspond to TRBD1 or TRBD2 (5 bases each). The CDR3 is made up of 16 amino acids. V lost 0 bases, J lost 8 bases, and 18 bases lay in between. Germline V lookup: CDR1 SGHRS, CDR2 YFSETQ. The CDR3 protein is CASSLDPGQLVYEQFF. The CDR3, as DNA: TGCGCCAGCAGCTTGGACCCAGGGCAACTAGTCTATGAGCAGTTCTTC.

The rearrangement uses TRBV15 and TRBJ1-1; D is undetermined. The CDR3 totals 13 residues. V lost 8 bases and J 5 bases, leaving 15 bases between the germline ends. Per germline, CDR1 LNHNV and CDR2 YYDKDF (reference sequence). CDR3 bases: TGTGCCACCGCGCTTGGAAGGGAGACTGAAGCTTTCTTT. Its protein product is CATALGRETEAFF.

J is TRBJ2-5 and V is TRBV7-2; 7 bases align to TRBD2. The germline gives CDR1 SGHTA, CDR2 FQGNSA. This CDR3 is built from 16 residues. The trim removed 7 bases at V and 1 base at J, leaving 12 bases unmatched. CDR3 loop: CASTLRAGRLQETQYF. CDR3 coding DNA: TGTGCCAGCACCCTAAGAGCGGGAAGACTCCAAGAGACCCAGTACTTC.

The chain joins TRBV7-9 to TRBJ2-2; D might be TRBD1 or TRBD2, each matching 5 bases. V lost 6 bases to trimming and J lost 1 base, with 21 bases between them. Per the germline V gene, CDR1 is SEHNR and CDR2 is FQNEAQ (reference sequence). The CDR3 contains 18 residues. The CDR3 reads CASRTAWGNTLNTGELFF. Here the CDR3 DNA reads TGTGCCAGCAGAACGGCTTGGGGGAACACTTTGAACACCGGGGAGCTGTTTTTT.